This entry lists 15 T cell receptor beta chains sequenced from one sample in a study of blood T cell repertoires in COVID-19. Generated by immunoSEQ multiplex PCR, the TCRdb table keeps only in-frame clones and is missing some. There are about 50,000 clones in the sample; roughly 85% occur only once, and under 30% lies in the top ten. Material for sequencing was peripheral blood. These receptors were collected from a man in his 70s with acute or convalescent COVID-19.

V is TRBV5-8 and J is TRBJ2-3; 7 nucleotides match TRBD2. This CDR3 has 16 amino acids. V shed 5 bases, J shed 4 bases, and the junction held 13 bases outside the gene matches. From germline, CDR1 is SGHTS and CDR2 YDEGEE. The CDR3 sequence is CASRDSGRGVSDTQYF. The CDR3 coding sequence is TGTGCCAGCAGAGACTCGGGGAGGGGCGTTTCAGATACGCAGTATTTT. Using reference TRBV5-8 and TRBJ2-3 for the parts outside the CDR3, the full variable domain is EAGVTQSPTHLIKTRGQQATLRCSPISGHTSVYWYQQALGLGLQFLLWYDEGEERNRGNFPPRFSGRQFPNYSSELNVNALELEDSALYLCASRDSGRGVSDTQYFGPGTRLTVL.

V usage is TRBV9 and J usage is TRBJ2-7; weak D call: TRBD2 (6 bases). Looked up from germline, CDR1 is SGDLS and CDR2 is YYNGEE. This CDR3 has 14 residues. Trimming removed 2 bases from V and 0 bases from J, with 9 bases in between. The CDR3 DNA reads TGTGCCAGCAGCGTGCGTAGCGGCTCCTACGAGCAGTACTTC. This gives the protein CASSVRSGSYEQYF.

The chain recombines TRBV6-5 with TRBJ2-1; TRBD1 aligns across 7 bases. There are 14 residues in the CDR3. The germline V gene has CDR1 MNHEY and CDR2 SVGAGI. The V segment lost 10 bases and the J segment 6 bases; nucleotides outside the gene matches: 12. CDR3 nucleotide sequence: TGTGCCATCCAGGGACAGAACTTCCCCAATGAGCAGTTCTTC. It codes for CAIQGQNFPNEQFF.

A word on this clone: This same CDR3 is encoded by further DNA sequences in the sample. The chain has TRBV19 and TRBJ2-3, with D perhaps TRBD1 (6 bases). CDR1 is LNHDA, CDR2 SQIVND, per germline (reference sequence). This CDR3 has 15 residues. Trimming stripped 3 bases from V and 0 bases from J, with 10 bases between. The CDR3 DNA follows: TGTGCCAGTAGTATCGGAACAGGGAGCACAGATACGCAGTATTTT. It codes for CASSIGTGSTDTQYF. The full variable domain, its missing parts supplied by reference TRBV19 and TRBJ2-3, is DGGITQSPKYLFRKEGQNVTLSCEQNLNHDAMYWYRQDPGQGLRLIYYSQIVNDFQKGDIAEGYSVSREKKESFPLTVTSAQKNPTAFYLCASSIGTGSTDTQYFGPGTRLTVL.

CDR3 residues: CASSIELGDFTYEQYF. The CDR3 DNA reads TGTGCCAGTAGTATAGAGTTAGGGGATTTCACCTACGAGCAGTACTTC. V usage is TRBV19 and J usage is TRBJ2-7; possibly TRBD1 for D (5 bases). The germline V gene encodes CDR1 LNHDA and CDR2 SQIVND (reference sequence). CDR3 length: 16 amino acids. Trimming removed 0 bases from V and 2 bases from J, with 14 bases in between.

This rearrangement joins TRBV5-7 to TRBJ1-6; 7 bases align to TRBD1. TRBV5-7 is noted as an ORF with a role that remains uncertain. The CDR3 is made up of 17 amino acids. J gave up 6 bases and V 4 bases, and 13 bases lay outside the gene matches. Here the CDR3 reads CASSPVGPQGSNSPLHF. The CDR3 nucleotides are TGTGCCAGCAGCCCCGTAGGCCCACAGGGGAGTAATTCACCCCTCCACTTT.

This chain joins TRBV27 and TRBJ1-6, with 7 bases identical to TRBD1. CDR1 MNHEY and CDR2 SMNVEV come from the germline V gene (reference sequence). V trimming: 1 base; J trimming: 7 bases; junction bases outside the gene matches: 4. This CDR3 has 15 residues. The CDR3: CASSLWAGGNSPLHF. CDR3 nucleotide sequence: TGTGCCAGCAGTTTATGGGCAGGGGGGAATTCACCCCTCCACTTT.

The rearrangement joins TRBV7-8 to TRBJ1-1; D unclear. Germline V gene lookup returns CDR1 SGHVS and CDR2 FQNEAQ. Trimming pared 3 bases from V and 1 base from J, leaving 9 bases between. This CDR3 has 14 residues. The CDR3 spells CASSFIQENTEAFF. In DNA form, the CDR3 reads TGTGCCAGCAGCTTTATTCAGGAGAACACTGAAGCTTTCTTT.

The chain employs TRBV11-2 and TRBJ1-1; D unresolved. This CDR3 has 15 residues. Germline V lookup: CDR1 SGHAT, CDR2 FQNNGV. Between the trimmed V and J ends, which lost 5 bases and 6 bases, there was a span of 19 bases. CDR3 bases: TGTGCCAGCAGCCCAAATCGCGTCTCAAACCCTGAAGCTTTCTTT. Protein sequence: CASSPNRVSNPEAFF.

V is TRBV9 and J is TRBJ2-4, with 10 bases aligning to TRBD1. With V trimmed by 4 bases and J by 3 bases, 7 bases remained unmatched. This CDR3 region has 16 residues. Germline values: CDR1 SGDLS, CDR2 YYNGEE. For the CDR3, the DNA is TGTGCCAGCAGCCATGGACAGGGGGGTGGCAAAAACATTCAGTACTTC. Its translation: CASSHGQGGGKNIQYF.

The chain is built from TRBV5-1 and TRBJ1-3; weak D call: TRBD1 (6 bases). V was cut by 4 bases and J by 0 bases, with 17 bases left in between. From germline, CDR1 is SGHRS and CDR2 YFSETQ. The CDR3 extends over 17 amino acids. In DNA, the CDR3 is TGCGCCAGCAGCCCCAGACAGGCAGAGAGCTCTGGAAACACCATATATTTT. Its protein product is CASSPRQAESSGNTIYF.

The V gene is TRBV14, the J gene TRBJ1-6; no definite D call. The germline V gene has CDR1 SGHDN and CDR2 FVKESK. This CDR3 is built from 15 residues. V lost 0 bases and J 7 bases, leaving 10 bases between the germline ends. The chain's CDR3 is CASSQDSGWNSPLHF. For the CDR3, the DNA is TGTGCCAGCAGCCAAGATTCGGGTTGGAATTCACCCCTCCACTTT.

The genes are TRBV27 and TRBJ1-6; no reliable D call. Germline V gene sequence: CDR1 MNHEY, CDR2 SMNVEV (reference sequence). V was shortened by 7 bases and J by 0 bases, with 13 bases between the two germline ends. The CDR3 contains 16 residues. For the CDR3, the DNA is TGTGCCAGCACCCCAGGAGGAAGCTCCTATAATTCACCCCTCCACTTT. Translating gives CASTPGGSSYNSPLHF.

J is TRBJ1-1 and V is TRBV3-1 (or the pseudogene TRBV3-2), with D perhaps TRBD1 (5 bases). Germline CDR1 is LGHDT and CDR2 is YNNKEL (reference sequence). Trimming removed 4 bases at V and 1 base at J, with 13 bases between. The CDR3 has 15 residues. Here the CDR3 reads CASSPRGGTNTEAFF. In DNA form, the CDR3 reads TGTGCCAGCAGCCCCCGGGGGGGGACGAACACTGAAGCTTTCTTT.

In its sample, this clone was seen a few times. V gene TRBV20-1 combines with J gene TRBJ2-5, with TRBD2 identical over 9 bases. Germline CDR1 DFQATT, CDR2 SNEGSKA (reference sequence). The J segment lost 1 base and the V segment lost 6 bases, leaving 6 bases of the junction unmatched. The CDR3 spans 14 residues. The CDR3 sequence is CSASIAGAQETQYF. Here the CDR3 DNA reads TGCAGTGCCAGTATAGCGGGGGCCCAAGAGACCCAGTACTTC.